Following are 24 T cell receptor beta chains from one sample sequenced in a study of T cell repertoires in cytomegalovirus infection. TCRdb reprocessed the reads via MiXCR and lists one record per CDR3 protein. The sample shows about 300,000 distinct CDR3 sequences, over 20% of them seen only once. Sequences were obtained from PBMCs. The receptors here all came from a human donor in good health (CMV status not recorded). Some clones in this sample may be carry-over from other donors' samples.

This clonotype was detected ten times or more. Here the CDR3 DNA reads TGTGCCGTCGGCCGGGGTGAAAAACTGTTTTTT. This codes for CAVGRGEKLFF. This sequence joins TRBV7-6 and TRBJ1-4; D remains ambiguous. The CDR3 totals 11 residues. CDR1 SGHVS and CDR2 FNYEAQ come from the germline V gene. V dropped 11 bases and J dropped 7 bases, with 11 bases sitting between them.

The CDR3 protein is CASSFPLAEQYF. In DNA, the CDR3 is TGTGCCAGCAGTTTCCCCCTCGCCGAGCAGTACTTC. V gene TRBV28 combines with J gene TRBJ2-7; D gene uncertain. The ends were cut back, 3 bases at V and 6 bases at J, with 9 bases in the middle. Germline V CDR1 and CDR2: MDHEN, SYDVKM. The CDR3 is 12 amino acids.

The V and J genes are TRBV2 and TRBJ1-5; D uncertain. The V gene's germline CDR1 is SNHLY and CDR2 FYNNEI. The CDR3 contains 16 residues. Deletions cut 5 bases from V and 3 bases from J, with 17 bases between. In DNA, the CDR3 is TGTGCCAGCAGTCCCCCCCCACGGGGTTCCAATCAGCCCCAGCATTTT. It encodes CASSPPPRGSNQPQHF.

Only a few counts were recorded for this clonotype. V gene TRBV5-5 combines with J gene TRBJ2-3; D uncertain. V gave up 4 bases and J gave up 2 bases, with 11 bases separating them. CDR3 length: 14 amino acids. CDR1 is SGHKS, CDR2 YYEKEE, per germline (reference sequence). This CDR3 reads CASSLRPATDTQYF. CDR3 bases: TGTGCCAGCAGCCTCCGCCCTGCCACAGATACGCAGTATTTT. The entire variable domain, with the rest obtained from reference TRBV5-5 and TRBJ2-3, is as follows: DAGVTQSPTHLIKTRGQQVTLRCSPISGHKSVSWYQQVLGQGPQFIFQYYEKEERGRGNFPDRFSARQFPNYSSELNVNALLLGDSALYLCASSLRPATDTQYFGPGTRLTVL.

Details on this clonotype: This may arise from a read error, as a much more abundant clone is one base away. This chain joins TRBV7-8 and TRBJ1-2; D not certain. Germline CDR1 is SGHVS and CDR2 is FQNEAQ. CDR3 length: 12 amino acids. V was pared by 4 bases and J by 1 base, with 4 bases between. The CDR3, as DNA: TGTGCCAGCAGCTGGAGTAACTATGGCTACACCTTC. It is translated as CASSWSNYGYTF. Drawing the rest from reference TRBV7-8 and TRBJ1-2, the complete variable domain is GAGVSQSPRYKVAKRGQDVALRCDPISGHVSLFWYQQALGQGPEFLTYFQNEAQLDKSGLPSDRFFAERPEGSVSTLKIQRTQQEDSAVYLCASSWSNYGYTFGSGTRLTVV.

This clonotype ranks as medium-sized. V is TRBV7-3 and J is TRBJ2-1; tentative D call: TRBD2 (7 bases). The CDR3 length is 14 residues. Germline V gene data show CDR1 as SGHTA and CDR2 as FQGTGA. With 3 bases removed from V and 6 bases from J, the gap between germline ends came to 12 bases. The CDR3 coding sequence is TGTGCCAGCAGCTTTGGGGGGGGGCCCAATGAGCAGTTCTTC. Translation gives CASSFGGGPNEQFF. The full variable domain, rest sourced from reference TRBV7-3 and TRBJ2-1, is GAGVSQTPSNKVTEKGKYVELRCDPISGHTALYWYRQSLGQGPEFLIYFQGTGAADDSGLPNDRFFAVRPEGSVSTLKIQRTERGDSAVYLCASSFGGGPNEQFFGPGTRLTVL.

This chain joins TRBV20-1 and TRBJ1-2; no clear D. The V and J ends lost 4 bases and 1 base respectively, with 7 bases between them. The CDR3 covers 12 residues. In germline, CDR1 is DFQATT, CDR2 SNEGSKA (reference sequence). CDR3 DNA: TGCAGTGCTAAGGGCAGTAACTATGGCTACACCTTC. Amino acids: CSAKGSNYGYTF.

This clonotype was recorded many times. The chain employs TRBV7-2 and TRBJ2-1, with 8 nucleotides matching TRBD2. CDR1 is SGHTA, CDR2 FQGNSA, per germline. This CDR3 region has 16 residues. J gave up 1 base and V 5 bases, and 7 bases lay outside the gene matches. The CDR3 DNA reads as TGTGCCAGCAGCCCCCGTATAGCGGGATCCTACAATGAGCAGTTCTTC. Its translation: CASSPRIAGSYNEQFF.

This clonotype showed up many times. The genes are TRBV7-6 and TRBJ2-5; D possibly corresponds to TRBD1 (5 bases). This CDR3 is 19 amino acids long. Germline V gene data show CDR1 as SGHVS and CDR2 as FNYEAQ. V gave up 1 base and J gave up 5 bases, with 26 bases separating them. CDR3 in amino acids: CASSLEMGRALVDGETQYF. CDR3 nucleotides: TGTGCCAGCAGCTTAGAGATGGGGCGCGCCTTGGTGGACGGGGAGACCCAGTACTTC.

Remarks on this clonotype: A much larger clone differs by one base, so this may be a read error. The V gene is TRBV11-2, the J gene TRBJ2-3; D may be TRBD2 (5 bases). Germline V gene lookup returns CDR1 SGHAT and CDR2 FQNNGV. The CDR3 is 15 residues long. Trimming took 10 bases from V and 6 from J, leaving 23 bases between them. CDR3 sequence (DNA): TGTGCCATCGGCAGAAGGGCCTCGGGGTTCGATACGCAGTATTTT. Translated: CAIGRRASGFDTQYF.

This clonotype was seen many times. The rearrangement uses TRBV11-3 and TRBJ2-1, with 11 bases matching TRBD1. The CDR3 covers 15 residues. Germline CDR1 is SGHNT and CDR2 is YENEEA. The trim removed 5 bases at V and 6 bases at J, leaving 6 bases unmatched. CDR3 protein: CASSVGGQGANEQFF. The CDR3 coding sequence is TGTGCCAGCAGCGTCGGCGGACAGGGGGCCAATGAGCAGTTCTTC. The variable domain in full, with the rest retrieved from reference TRBV11-3 and TRBJ2-1, is EAGVVQSPRYKIIEKKQPVAFWCNPISGHNTLYWYLQNLGQGPELLIRYENEEAVDDSQLPKDRFSAERLKGVDSTLKIQPAELGDSAVYLCASSVGGQGANEQFFGPGTRLTVL.

The chain couples TRBV19 to TRBJ2-2; D possibly corresponds to TRBD1 (5 bases). The germline V gene has CDR1 LNHDA and CDR2 SQIVND (reference sequence). The CDR3 is 12 amino acids. The germline V and J ends were trimmed by 7 bases and 11 bases, with 14 bases remaining between them. CDR3 region: CASTEHQGELFF. As DNA, the CDR3 is TGTGCCAGTACCGAACACCAGGGAGAGCTGTTTTTT.

This clonotype was seen more than once but under ten times. The J gene is TRBJ1-2, the V gene TRBV7-8, with TRBD1 matching 8 bases. This CDR3 is built from 16 residues. J was trimmed by 4 bases and V by 3 bases; bases with no gene match: 10. Germline V gene lookup returns CDR1 SGHVS and CDR2 FQNEAQ. The CDR3 is CASSFGQGGFGYGYTF. The CDR3 DNA is TGTGCCAGCAGCTTTGGACAGGGCGGGTTCGGCTATGGCTACACCTTC.

This sequence joins TRBV7-3 and TRBJ1-2; D gene uncertain. CDR1 is SGHTA, CDR2 FQGTGA, per germline. The V and J ends lost 3 bases and 6 bases respectively, with 11 bases between them. The CDR3 is made up of 13 amino acids. CDR3 sequence reads: CASSFTVANGYTF. CDR3 bases: TGTGCCAGCAGCTTTACCGTGGCAAATGGCTACACCTTC.

This clonotype was detected a few times. The genes are TRBV5-1 and TRBJ2-1; maybe TRBD1 (5 bases). This CDR3 has 14 amino acids. CDR1 is SGHRS and CDR2 is YFSETQ in the germline V gene. Trimming removed 0 bases at V and 7 bases at J, with 11 bases between. CDR3 region: CASSLGGAQNEQFF. In nucleotides, the CDR3 is TGCGCCAGCAGCTTGGGGGGCGCTCAGAATGAGCAGTTCTTC.

CDR3 loop: CSFIWTARGETQYF. The CDR3, as DNA: TGCAGCTTCATCTGGACAGCCAGGGGAGAGACCCAGTACTTC. This chain uses TRBV29-1 with TRBJ2-5; D may be TRBD1 (6 bases). Germline assignment: CDR1 SQVTM and CDR2 ANQGSEA. Deletions cut 8 bases from V and 4 bases from J, with 20 bases between. The CDR3 covers 14 residues.

J is TRBJ2-7 and V is TRBV7-2; D is possibly TRBD1 (7 bases). The CDR3 is 18 amino acids. The ends were cut back, 5 bases at V and 0 bases at J, with 23 bases in the middle. Germline CDR1 reads SGHTA; CDR2 reads FQGNSA. This CDR3 reads CASSRTIPGTVNSYEQYF. As DNA, the CDR3 is TGTGCCAGCAGCCGGACTATACCCGGGACAGTTAACTCCTACGAGCAGTACTTC.

The J gene is TRBJ1-2, the V gene TRBV5-5; tentative D call: TRBD1 (5 bases). This CDR3 contains 13 residues. Germline V lookup: CDR1 SGHKS, CDR2 YYEKEE (reference sequence). V was pared by 3 bases and J by 0 bases, with 6 bases between. DNA for the CDR3: TGTGCCAGCAGCTCGACAGCTAACTATGGCTACACCTTC. Amino acids: CASSSTANYGYTF. The entire variable domain, with the rest obtained from reference TRBV5-5 and TRBJ1-2, is as follows: DAGVTQSPTHLIKTRGQQVTLRCSPISGHKSVSWYQQVLGQGPQFIFQYYEKEERGRGNFPDRFSARQFPNYSSELNVNALLLGDSALYLCASSSTANYGYTFGSGTRLTVV.

The chain combines TRBV11-2 with TRBJ2-7; D remains unclear. Trimming removed 5 bases at V and 3 bases at J, with 14 bases between. The CDR3 is 14 residues long. Germline CDR1 SGHAT, CDR2 FQNNGV. DNA of the CDR3: TGTGCCAGCAGCCGTAGTTTGACGCACTACGAGCAGTACTTC. It specifies CASSRSLTHYEQYF.

The table lists this clonotype with a few counts. V is TRBV7-9 and J is TRBJ1-1; unclear D gene. V was shortened by 1 base and J by 6 bases, with 6 bases between the two germline ends. Germline V gene data show CDR1 as SEHNR and CDR2 as FQNEAQ (reference sequence). This CDR3 is built from 12 residues. CDR3 amino acids: CASSLGSAEAFF. The CDR3 nucleotides are TGTGCCAGCAGCTTAGGATCGGCTGAAGCTTTCTTT.

This clonotype turned up a few times. The chain combines TRBV7-3 with TRBJ1-2, with D unclear. The germline CDR1 and CDR2 sequences are SGHTA and FQGTGA. The ends were cut back, 0 bases at V and 6 bases at J, with 11 bases in the middle. The CDR3 is made up of 14 amino acids. The CDR3 spells CASSLTGRTDGYTF. The CDR3, as DNA: TGTGCCAGCAGCTTAACGGGTAGGACGGATGGCTACACCTTC.

This clonotype was counted at least ten times. The chain links TRBV7-9 to TRBJ1-5; D unclear. This CDR3 is built from 12 residues. Trimming removed 1 base at V and 9 bases at J, with 7 bases between. Germline V gene lookup returns CDR1 SEHNR and CDR2 FQNEAQ (reference sequence). The CDR3 DNA reads TGTGCCAGCAGCTTAGAATCAGGGCCCCAGCATTTT. Encoded protein: CASSLESGPQHF.

This clonotype was seen many times. The chain employs TRBV14 and TRBJ2-1, with D tentatively TRBD2 (5 bases). CDR1 and CDR2 from the germline V gene are SGHDN and FVKESK. V shed 4 bases and J shed 3 bases, with 13 bases lying between them. This CDR3 has 15 amino acids. CDR3 nucleotide sequence: TGTGCCAGCAGCCCTAGTCGAAGCGGCTACAATGAGCAGTTCTTC. Translated, it gives CASSPSRSGYNEQFF.

In this sample, this clonotype turned up a few times. This rearrangement joins TRBV7-9 to TRBJ2-7, with D possibly called TRBD1 or TRBD2 (6 bases each). CDR3 length: 11 residues. V lost 6 bases and J 11 bases, leaving 14 bases between the germline ends. Per the germline V gene, CDR1 is SEHNR and CDR2 is FQNEAQ (reference sequence). The CDR3 DNA reads TGTGCCAGCAGTGCAGGGGAGGAGGAGTACTTC. Its protein is CASSAGEEEYF. The full variable domain, its missing parts supplied by reference TRBV7-9 and TRBJ2-7, is DTGVSQNPRHKITKRGQNVTFRCDPISEHNRLYWYRQTLGQGPEFLTYFQNEAQLEKSRLLSDRFSAERPKGSFSTLEIQRTEQGDSAMYLCASSAGEEEYFGPGTRLTVT.